Below, one TCR beta chain is given with its context. It lacks a known antigen. No base quality information exists; no much larger clone differs at one position. The sample originates from a study of blood T cell repertoires in COVID-19 (TCRdb year 2020). Notes on the research overall: Samples from collaborators originated in the United States, Italy and Spain and spanned both the acute and convalescent phases of COVID-19. Where available, HLA class I and class II types were obtained from metadata supplied by the sample provider rather than from assay-based typing. A de-identified subject ID, COVID-19 status, age in years and sex were almost always included in the sample metadata. Samples were obtained from the ongoing ImmuneRACE study (first 160 participants) and from 1,254 subjects provided by 6 global collaborators. The dataset comprised deeply sampled blood TCRbeta repertoires from subjects exposed to, actively infected with, or recovered from COVID-19. The repertoires were made available in a free public database intended to serve as a resource for research on the immune response to SARS-CoV-2. The prospective study material was composed of cDNA or gDNA derived from T cells, B-cell-depleted T cells, or PBMCs.

Collaborating institutions collected whole blood in K2EDTA tubes following their own protocols. For TCRbeta analysis, collaborators shipped samples in one of three forms: frozen whole blood, isolated PBMCs, or DNA extracted from either of those sample types. Its CDR3 holds 20 amino acids, cysteine through phenylalanine. CDR3 DNA only is kept here, 60 bases in frame from base 1. The germline V gene encodes CDR1 LNHDA and CDR2 SQIVND (reference sequence). Compared with germline, V lacks 8 bases and J lacks 1 base; bases without a gene match: 18. On the study overall, not on this receptor specifically: The quantity of clinical and demographic metadata differed by source and by participant and was supplied without curation.

TCRbeta CDR3 regions were amplified from genomic DNA using the immunoSEQ Assay, a bias-controlled multiplex PCR. From the authors' description of their analysis: The number of nucleated cells in each sample was estimated from the amplification of reference gene primers within the assay. To quantify the absolute abundance of each unique TCRbeta CDR3 rearrangement, sequence reads were collapsed and filtered. Productive Simpson clonality was computed per sample as the square root of Simpson's diversity index over productive rearrangements. TCRdb provides this immuneACCESS table in a form limited to in-frame rearrangements. Some clones are lacking; in checked studies, under half of them reflect an unresolved V gene, and why the rest are absent is not known. V and J calls and clone size follow that table, whereas D and trimming were derived from the DNA. Within this sample are some 87,000 clones, with around four fifths of them counted one time only. The ten largest clones add up to about 12% of the sample.

The chain links TRBV19 with TRBJ1-3; a stretch of 12 junction bases matches TRBD1. This TCR derives from an older woman with active or convalescent COVID-19. The sequenced sample consisted of peripheral blood. The CDR3 here reads CASRGSGTGGTARSGNTIYF. DNA sequence: TGTGCCAGTCGAGGCTCCGGGACAGGGGGCACGGCCCGTTCTGGAAACACCATATATTTT.